Each of the 16 T cell receptor beta chains below was sequenced from the same sample in a study of CD8+ T cells in alopecia areata. Extraction and reverse transcription of RNA yielded cDNA as the sequencing template. Assay: immunoSEQ multiplex PCR; the TCRdb copy retains only in-frame clones and omits some. The sample includes around 300,000 clones, none of them occurring once. The authors sorted pooled cutaneous lymph node cells using CD4, CD8alpha, NKG2D, NKG2ACE and other markers. Material: CD4+ T cells sorted from a lymph node. The receptors originated from a C3H/HeJ mouse with alopecia areata. Mouse MHC haplotype: H2-k.

There are a few counts of this clone. Mouse gene names and germline throughout. The read falls 4 residues short of the CDR3 end, and the missing part is taken from the germline J gene. The genes are TRBV1 and TRBJ2-3; 7 nucleotides align to TRBD2. V shed 3 bases, J shed 0 bases, and the junction held 6 bases outside the gene matches. This CDR3 comprises 16 residues. Germline V CDR1 and CDR2: NSQYPW, LRSPGD (reference sequence). The covered CDR3 bases are TGCACCTGCAGTGCGCCGGGACTGCCTAGTGCAGAA. Encoded protein: CTCSAPGLPSAE. The entire CDR3 protein reads CTCSAPGLPSAETLYF.

This clone showed up many times. Gene and germline names: mouse. The read gets to within 4 residues of the CDR3 end, and the germline J gene fills in the rest. The V call is TRBV13-1, the J call TRBJ2-2; D not resolved. Trimming cost V 2 bases and J 6 bases, with 2 bases left between them. The CDR3 is made up of 11 amino acids. Per germline, CDR1 NSHNY and CDR2 SYGAGN. The sequenced part of the CDR3 DNA is TGTGCCAGCAGTGACTCCGGG. It translates to CASSDSG. The full CDR3 protein is CASSDSGQLYF.

On this clone: The gene names given are mouse names. Other DNA sequences from this sample encode an identical CDR3 as well. The CDR3 bases that were read are TGTGCCAGCAGCTCCGGGACTGGTACCTAT. This gives the protein CASSSGTGTY. The CDR3 reads in full as CASSSGTGTYEQYF. The chain has TRBV13-1 and TRBJ2-7; TRBD2 matches 8 bases. The observed sequence ends 4 residues before the CDR3 terminus, with the missing tail filled in from the germline J gene. In germline, CDR1 is NSHNY, CDR2 SYGAGN. This CDR3 is 14 amino acids long. The V segment lost 5 bases and the J segment 2 bases; nucleotides outside the gene matches: 6.

This clone occurred a few times. The genes and germline here are from mouse. The sequence runs out 4 residues before the end of the CDR3; the remainder is reconstructed from the germline J gene. The chain has TRBV17 and TRBJ2-3; D ambiguous. V was pared by 0 bases and J by 3 bases, with 7 bases between. CDR3 length: 14 residues. Germline CDR1 MNHDT, CDR2 YYDKIL. CDR3 DNA, as far as it was read: TGTGCTAGCAGTAGAGAGCTCAGGGCAGAA. Its translation: CASSRELRAE. The whole CDR3 sequence reads CASSRELRAETLYF.

Of note for this clone: Mouse germline and gene names are used. The observed sequence ends 3 residues before the CDR3 terminus, with the missing tail filled in from the germline J gene. The chain carries TRBV13-1 and TRBJ1-6; no clear D. TRBJ1-6 is filed as an ORF, its function uncertain. CDR3 length: 14 amino acids. CDR1 and CDR2 from the germline V gene are NSHNY and SYGAGN. V was cut by 0 bases and J by 7 bases, with 8 bases left in between. CDR3 loop: CASSDVQKNSPLYF. The CDR3 DNA, read in part, is TGTGCCAGCAGTGATGTACAAAAGAATTCGCCC.

This clone was seen a handful of times. Gene names follow the mouse nomenclature. The sequenced fragment ends 4 residues before the CDR3 boundary, so the rest is inferred from the germline J gene. The same CDR3 is also encoded by other DNA sequences in this sample. J is TRBJ2-7 and V is TRBV1; 11 positions agree with TRBD2. CDR1 and CDR2 (germline): NSQYPW, LRSPGD (reference sequence). The CDR3 extends over 13 amino acids. This CDR3 reads CTCSGTGGHEQYF. The sequenced CDR3 bases are TGCACCTGCAGTGGGACTGGGGGGCAT.

With respect to this clone: Each gene name is a mouse one. The read ends 4 residues before the CDR3 terminus; that terminus is restored from the germline J gene. The chain employs TRBV5 and TRBJ1-1; D possibly corresponds to TRBD1 (6 bases). The CDR3 is made up of 15 amino acids. Trimming took off 1 base at V and 1 base at J, with 10 bases between the two ends. Germline V lookup: CDR1 LGHNA, CDR2 YNLKQL (reference sequence). CDR3 DNA, as far as it was read: TGTGCCAGCAGCCAAGGTCCCAGGGGGAACACA. As protein: CASSQGPRGNT. The complete CDR3 sequence is CASSQGPRGNTEVFF.

As for this clone: Mouse gene names and germline throughout. The read terminates 4 residues before the CDR3 end, so the remaining end is supplied by the germline J gene. This chain links TRBV13-3 with TRBJ2-7; D perhaps matches TRBD1 (5 bases). Trimming cost V 0 bases and J 3 bases, with 10 bases left between them. Germline V gene lookup returns CDR1 NNHDY and CDR2 SYVADS. The CDR3 has 14 amino acids. The CDR3 sequence: CASSDAGQNYEQYF. Partial CDR3 DNA: TGTGCCAGCAGTGATGCCGGACAAAACTAT.

This clone was detected a few times. The gene names given are mouse names. The sequence runs out 4 residues before the end of the CDR3; the remainder is reconstructed from the germline J gene. The rearrangement uses TRBV31 and TRBJ2-4; D not certain. CDR3 length: 13 amino acids. V lost 3 bases and J 0 bases, leaving 7 bases between the germline ends. Germline V gene data show CDR1 as GKSSPN and CDR2 as SITVG. CDR3 sequence reads: CAWSWSSQNTLYF. The sequenced part of the CDR3 DNA is TGTGCCTGGAGCTGGTCTAGTCAAAAC.

This clone came up a few times. The genes are named according to mouse. The read ends 4 residues before the CDR3 terminus; that terminus is restored from the germline J gene. Other DNA sequences in the sample encode the same CDR3. The V gene is TRBV31, the J gene TRBJ2-1; 7 bases align to TRBD2. CDR3 length equals 14 residues. The trim removed 0 bases at V and 4 bases at J, leaving 3 bases unmatched. Germline assignment: CDR1 GKSSPN and CDR2 SITVG. The CDR3 spells CAWSLVGGYAEQFF. CDR3 DNA (partial): TGTGCCTGGAGTCTAGTTGGGGGGTATGCT. Together with reference TRBV31 and TRBJ2-1, the CDR3 gives the full variable domain: AQTIHQWPVAEIKAVGSPLSLGCTIKGKSSPNLYWYWQATGGTLQQLFYSITVGQVESVVQLNLSASRPKDDQFILSTEKLLLSHSGFYLCAWSLVGGYAEQFFGPGTRLTVL.

Regarding this clone: Genes here carry mouse names. The read ends 4 residues early relative to the CDR3; the germline J gene fills the gap. The chain joins TRBV19 to TRBJ2-7, with 10 bases aligning to TRBD1. Germline-derived CDR1 and CDR2 are FNHDT and SITEND (reference sequence). Trimming cost V 4 bases and J 3 bases; bases outside gene matches: 4. This CDR3 has 14 amino acids. This CDR3 reads CASSSRDRGYEQYF. Incomplete CDR3 DNA: TGTGCCAGCAGTTCCCGGGACAGGGGCTAT.

This clone has only a few counts. Gene names and germline refer to mouse. The read terminates 4 residues before the CDR3 end, so the remaining end is supplied by the germline J gene. The same CDR3 is also encoded by other DNA sequences in this sample. V usage is TRBV1 and J usage is TRBJ1-2, with a possible D match to TRBD1 (6 bases). The CDR3 is 14 residues long. Germline assignment: CDR1 NSQYPW and CDR2 LRSPGD (reference sequence). Trimming stripped 2 bases from V and 2 bases from J, with 9 bases between. The chain's CDR3 is CTCSATTGNSDYTF. The covered CDR3 bases are TGCACCTGCAGTGCAACCACAGGGAACTCC.

To note about this clone: Gene names denote mouse genes. Read coverage stops 4 residues before the CDR3 terminus; the germline J gene supplies the remainder. This sequence joins TRBV13-3 and TRBJ2-5; D is ambiguous. V shed 2 bases and J shed 0 bases, with 4 bases lying between them. Germline CDR1 reads NNHDY; CDR2 reads SYVADS. CDR3 length: 13 residues. Partial CDR3 DNA: TGTGCCAGCAGTGAACACAACCAAGAC. This sequence encodes CASSEHNQD. The entire CDR3 protein is CASSEHNQDTQYF.

This clone appeared a few times. This may stem from a read error, because a much larger clone lies one nucleotide away. All gene names here are mouse names. The read is 4 residues too short to cover the CDR3 end, so that end is filled in from the germline J gene. The identical CDR3 is also encoded by other nucleotide sequences in the sample. The chain is built from TRBV5 and TRBJ2-5; maybe TRBD1 (6 bases). CDR3 size: 13 residues. CDR1 and CDR2 from the germline V gene are LGHNA and YNLKQL (reference sequence). The CDR3 region is CASSPQGKDTQYF. The sequenced CDR3 bases are TGTGCCAGCAGCCCCCAGGGGAAAGAC.

This clone was seen only a few times. Gene names are the mouse ones. Read data end 4 residues before the CDR3 end; the end is taken from the germline J gene. The V gene is TRBV19, the J gene TRBJ2-3; D is unclear. The germline V gene has CDR1 FNHDT and CDR2 SITEND (reference sequence). Between the trimmed V and J ends, which lost 4 bases and 0 bases, there was a span of 12 bases. This CDR3 has 15 residues. The CDR3 loop is CASSPDKTSAETLYF. The covered CDR3 bases are TGTGCCAGCAGTCCCGACAAAACTAGTGCAGAA.

For this clone: Mouse gene names and germline throughout. Read data end 4 residues before the CDR3 end; the end is taken from the germline J gene. The chain carries TRBV13-1 and TRBJ1-1, with 10 nucleotides matching TRBD1. Germline loops: CDR1 NSHNY, CDR2 SYGAGN. V dropped 4 bases and J dropped 0; count of bases not matched to a gene: 6. This CDR3 has 16 amino acids. Partial CDR3 DNA: TGTGCCAGCAGTCTGGACAGGGGGGGAGCAAACACA. Encoded protein: CASSLDRGGANT. The whole CDR3 protein is CASSLDRGGANTEVFF.